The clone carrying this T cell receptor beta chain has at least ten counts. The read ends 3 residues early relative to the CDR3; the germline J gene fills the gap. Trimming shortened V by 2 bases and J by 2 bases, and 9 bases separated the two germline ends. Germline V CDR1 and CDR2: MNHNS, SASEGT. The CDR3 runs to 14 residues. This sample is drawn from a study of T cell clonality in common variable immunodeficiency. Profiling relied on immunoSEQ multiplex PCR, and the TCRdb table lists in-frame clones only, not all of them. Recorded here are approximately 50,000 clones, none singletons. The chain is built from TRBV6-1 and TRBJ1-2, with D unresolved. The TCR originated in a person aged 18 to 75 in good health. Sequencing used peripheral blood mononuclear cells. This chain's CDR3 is CASSESITNYGYTF. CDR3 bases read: TGTGCCAGCAGTGAATCGATTACAAACTATGGC.